This T cell receptor (beta chain) was obtained from a study of Ad26.COV2.S vaccination and SARS-CoV-2 variants. Overall study context: Intramuscular Ad26.COV2.S doses were given once or twice, 56 days apart.

This clone was counted a few times. Libraries were prepared by immunoSEQ multiplex PCR; TCRdb keeps only in-frame clonotypes and omits some of them. The table lists roughly 390,000 clones, about nine tenths of them singletons. Treatment here: some 20 received Ad26.COV2.S at low or high dose, single or two shots; roughly 5 received placebo; per-sample allocation not given. After the first vaccine or placebo injection, samples were drawn on day 63. An adult of 18-55 years in Boston served as donor. An Ad26 vector expressing Wuhan-strain SARS-CoV-2 spike served as the vaccine. CDR1 is SNHLY, CDR2 FYNNEI, per germline. The CDR3 is made up of 15 amino acids. Trimming cost V 8 bases and J 1 base; bases outside gene matches: 8.

This sequence joins TRBV2 and TRBJ1-1; 9 nucleotides agree with TRBD1. The sequencing used peripheral blood, collected in a trial of Ad26.COV2.S vaccine versus placebo. The clonotype was recovered from a person aged 18 to 59 who received the Ad26.COV2.S COVID-19 vaccine or a placebo. DNA of the CDR3: TGTGCCAGCCAACAGGGGGCCGAAAGGAACACTGAAGCTTTCTTT. Protein product: CASQQGAERNTEAFF.